This TCR beta chain came from a study of CD8+ T cells in alopecia areata. The treatment is: oral pan-JAK inhibitor, 5-10 mg twice daily. This CDR3 has 13 residues. V was trimmed by 3 bases and J by 4 bases, leaving 12 bases between them. Per the germline V gene, CDR1 is GTSNPN and CDR2 is SVGIG (reference sequence). Reverse transcription of extracted RNA yielded cDNA, which provided the sequencing template. Clones were read by immunoSEQ multiplex PCR, and TCRdb kept only the in-frame ones, dropping some. The table includes approximately 200,000 clones, 55% to 70% detected once. Sequenced material: CD4+ T cells sorted from blood, taken at week 4, from a patient treated with tofacitinib. The source of this sequence is a human donor with alopecia areata. V usage is TRBV30 and J usage is TRBJ1-1; D uncertain. Here the CDR3 reads CAWRGSQITEAFF. CDR3 in DNA: TGTGCCTGGAGAGGCAGTCAAATCACTGAAGCTTTCTTT.